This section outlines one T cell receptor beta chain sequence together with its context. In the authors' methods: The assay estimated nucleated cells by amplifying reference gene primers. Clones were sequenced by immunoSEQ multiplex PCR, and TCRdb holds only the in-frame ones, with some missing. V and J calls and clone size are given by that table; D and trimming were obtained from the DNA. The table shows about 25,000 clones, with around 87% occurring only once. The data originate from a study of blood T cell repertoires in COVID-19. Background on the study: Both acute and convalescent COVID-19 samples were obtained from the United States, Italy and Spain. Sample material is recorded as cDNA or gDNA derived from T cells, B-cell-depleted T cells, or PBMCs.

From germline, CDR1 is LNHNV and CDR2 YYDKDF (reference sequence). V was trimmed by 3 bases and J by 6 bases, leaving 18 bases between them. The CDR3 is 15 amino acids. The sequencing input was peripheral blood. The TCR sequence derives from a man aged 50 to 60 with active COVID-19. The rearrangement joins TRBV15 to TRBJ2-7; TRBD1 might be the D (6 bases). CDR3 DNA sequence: TGTGCCACCAGCAGGATGGGACAATGGCTGGGCGAGCAGTACTTC. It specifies CATSRMGQWLGEQYF.